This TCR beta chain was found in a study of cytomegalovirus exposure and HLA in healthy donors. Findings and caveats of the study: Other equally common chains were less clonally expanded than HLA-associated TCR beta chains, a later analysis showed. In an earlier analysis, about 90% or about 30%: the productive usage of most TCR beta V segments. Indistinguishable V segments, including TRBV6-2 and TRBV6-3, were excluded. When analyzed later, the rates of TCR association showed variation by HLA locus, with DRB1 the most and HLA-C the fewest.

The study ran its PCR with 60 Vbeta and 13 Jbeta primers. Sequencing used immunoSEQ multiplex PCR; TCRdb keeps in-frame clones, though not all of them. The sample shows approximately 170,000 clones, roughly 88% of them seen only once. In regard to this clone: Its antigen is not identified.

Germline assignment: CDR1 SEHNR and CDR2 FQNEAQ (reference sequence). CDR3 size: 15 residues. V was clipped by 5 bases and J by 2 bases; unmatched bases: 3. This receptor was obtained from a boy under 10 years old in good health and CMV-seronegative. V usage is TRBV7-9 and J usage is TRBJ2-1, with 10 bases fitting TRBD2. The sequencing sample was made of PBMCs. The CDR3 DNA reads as TGTGCCAGCAGCCGGACTAGCGGACCCTACAATGAGCAGTTCTTC. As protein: CASSRTSGPYNEQFF.